Listed below are T cell receptor beta chains from one sample, sequenced in a study of blood T cell repertoires in COVID-19. The table came from immunoSEQ multiplex PCR; TCRdb's copy has only in-frame clones and leaves some out. The sample shows over 450,000 clones, about 89% of them seen only once. Sequenced input: peripheral blood. These receptors all stem from a woman between 45 and 60 years old with COVID-19, enrolled during active disease. Both conserved end residues are part of each CDR3. Fields, in order: V gene, D gene, clone size, J gene, CDR3 DNA, CDR3 protein. The D gene is left open where the match is weak. Rows give clone size only sometimes, using once, few, many, or a class for an expanded clone.

V: TRBV6-5
D: .
size: .
J: TRBJ1-5
DNA: TGTGCCAGCAGTCAATTCCAGGGTACTCAGCCCCAGCATTTT
CDR3: CASSQFQGTQPQHF

V: TRBV30
D: TRBD1
size: .
J: TRBJ1-5
DNA: TGTGCCTGGAGCCTCGGACAGGGGAATCAGCCCCAGCATTTT
CDR3: CAWSLGQGNQPQHF

V: TRBV2
D: .
size: .
J: TRBJ2-7
DNA: TGTGCCAGCAGTGAACGCGGGGCCCTTTCCTACGAGCAGTACTTC
CDR3: CASSERGALSYEQYF

V: TRBV28
D: .
size: .
J: TRBJ2-3
DNA: TGTGCCAGCAGTTCCGGGATTAGCACAGATACGCAGTATTTT
CDR3: CASSSGISTDTQYF

V: TRBV6-6
D: .
size: .
J: TRBJ2-3
DNA: TGTGCCAGCAGTCTCTCCGACCGGGACACCCTAGGTCTTGACACGCAGTATTTT
CDR3: CASSLSDRDTLGLDTQYF

V: TRBV12-3/TRBV12-4
D: TRBD1
size: .
J: TRBJ2-5
DNA: TGTGCCAGCAGTTCCGGGACAGATGAGACCCAGTACTTC
CDR3: CASSSGTDETQYF

V: TRBV1
D: .
size: .
J: TRBJ2-7
DNA: TGCACCAGCAGCCATCGTCCCGTCGAGCAGTACTTC
CDR3: CTSSHRPVEQYF

V: TRBV7-2
D: .
size: few
J: TRBJ1-1
DNA: TGTGCCAGCAGCTTAGTGATGGAGACTGAAGCTTTCTTT
CDR3: CASSLVMETEAFF

V: TRBV27
D: TRBD2
size: once
J: TRBJ2-1
DNA: TGTGCCAGCAGTTCACGGTACGGGACTAGCGGGGGCAAGGTATACAATGAGCAGTTCTTC
CDR3: CASSSRYGTSGGKVYNEQFF

V: TRBV27
D: TRBD1
size: .
J: TRBJ1-4
DNA: TGTGCCAGCAGTTTAACCCCCCCGGACAGGGTCCCAGAGGAAAAACTGTTTTTT
CDR3: CASSLTPPDRVPEEKLFF

V: TRBV24-1
D: .
size: .
J: TRBJ1-2
DNA: TGTGCCACCAGTGAAGGGCAGGGGAGGGGCGTAGGGGGCTACACCTTC
CDR3: CATSEGQGRGVGGYTF

V: TRBV30
D: .
size: .
J: TRBJ2-7
DNA: TGTGCCTGGATTCCCCGTGAGGGGGTAGACGAGCAGTACTTC
CDR3: CAWIPREGVDEQYF

V: TRBV29-1
D: .
size: .
J: TRBJ2-7
DNA: TGCAGCGTTCAGGGGACGGGGTACGAGCAGTACTTC
CDR3: CSVQGTGYEQYF

V: TRBV5-1
D: TRBD2
size: .
J: TRBJ2-7
DNA: TGCGCCACCTGGGAGGGGACGGGTGAGCAGTACTTC
CDR3: CATWEGTGEQYF

V: TRBV7-2
D: TRBD1
size: .
J: TRBJ1-2
DNA: TGTGCCAGCAGCACAGGGGGCTATGGCTACACCTTC
CDR3: CASSTGGYGYTF

V: TRBV9
D: .
size: .
J: TRBJ2-3
DNA: TGTGCCAGCAGCGTAGGACAGACCTTTAGCACAGATACGCAGTATTTT
CDR3: CASSVGQTFSTDTQYF

V: TRBV6-1
D: .
size: .
J: TRBJ1-5
DNA: TGTGCCAGCAGTGAAGCAGGGAGCGATCAGCCCCAGCATTTT
CDR3: CASSEAGSDQPQHF

V: TRBV5-1
D: TRBD1
size: few
J: TRBJ2-2
DNA: TGCGCCAGCAGCCGTGACAGGGCTGGGCCCGGGGAGCTGTTTTTT
CDR3: CASSRDRAGPGELFF

V: TRBV6-2/TRBV6-3
D: TRBD1
size: .
J: TRBJ1-2
DNA: TGTGCCAGCAGTTACTCGTGGGACAGGGGATTCTTTACCTTC
CDR3: CASSYSWDRGFFTF

V: TRBV5-4
D: TRBD1
size: .
J: TRBJ1-2
DNA: TGTGCCAGCAGCCCCGCCGAGACAGGGGGCAATGGCTACACCTTC
CDR3: CASSPAETGGNGYTF

V: TRBV4-1
D: TRBD1
size: .
J: TRBJ2-3
DNA: TGCGCCAGCAGACGAAGTGGGACAGGGGGAGATACGCAGTATTTT
CDR3: CASRRSGTGGDTQYF

V: TRBV7-2
D: TRBD1
size: .
J: TRBJ1-2
DNA: TGTGCCAGCAGCTTAGGCCCGACAGGGGGCTGGGGCTACACCTTC
CDR3: CASSLGPTGGWGYTF

V: TRBV24-1
D: .
size: .
J: TRBJ1-5
DNA: TGTGCCACCAGTGATTACCAACAAAATCAGCCCCAGCATTTT
CDR3: CATSDYQQNQPQHF

V: TRBV2
D: .
size: once
J: TRBJ1-4
DNA: TGTGCCAGCAAGATATACAGGGCCATTAATGAAAAACTGTTTTTT
CDR3: CASKIYRAINEKLFF

V: TRBV5-4
D: TRBD1
size: .
J: TRBJ2-5
DNA: TGTGCCAGCAGCTCGGAGACAGGGAGACGAGAGACCCAGTACTTC
CDR3: CASSSETGRRETQYF

V: TRBV7-7
D: TRBD1
size: once
J: TRBJ2-2
DNA: TGTGCCAGCAGCTCATACGGGACAGGGGGCACCGGGGAGCTGTTTTTT
CDR3: CASSSYGTGGTGELFF

V: TRBV7-6
D: TRBD1
size: .
J: TRBJ1-5
DNA: TGTGCCAGCAGCTTGGGGACAGGGAATCAGCCCCAGCATTTT
CDR3: CASSLGTGNQPQHF

V: TRBV11-2
D: .
size: .
J: TRBJ2-7
DNA: TGTGCCAGCAGCTTACCAGGGGGGCCCTACGAGCAGTACTTC
CDR3: CASSLPGGPYEQYF

V: TRBV12-3/TRBV12-4
D: TRBD1
size: .
J: TRBJ2-1
DNA: TGTGCCAGCAGTTTTACAGGGGGCAATGAGCAGTTCTTC
CDR3: CASSFTGGNEQFF

V: TRBV29-1
D: TRBD1
size: .
J: TRBJ1-2
DNA: TGCAGCGTTGACGAACAGGGGAGCGTTTCCGGCTACACCTTC
CDR3: CSVDEQGSVSGYTF

V: TRBV7-9
D: TRBD1
size: .
J: TRBJ2-3
DNA: TGTGCCAGCAGCACAGGGGTAGATACGCAGTATTTT
CDR3: CASSTGVDTQYF

V: TRBV5-4
D: TRBD2
size: .
J: TRBJ2-1
DNA: TGTGCCAGCAGCTCAAAAAAGCGGGGGGACCACAATGAGCAGTTCTTC
CDR3: CASSSKKRGDHNEQFF

V: TRBV6-6
D: .
size: .
J: TRBJ1-5
DNA: TGTGCCAGCAGTTACCCAGGGGTCAGCAATCAGCCCCAGCATTTT
CDR3: CASSYPGVSNQPQHF

V: TRBV3-1/TRBV3-2
D: .
size: .
J: TRBJ1-2
DNA: TGTGCCAGCAGCCTGATGCAGGGGATGAACTATGGCTACACCTTC
CDR3: CASSLMQGMNYGYTF

V: TRBV2
D: TRBD1
size: .
J: TRBJ1-1
DNA: TGTGCCAGCCCTGGACAGGCCACGGAAGCTTTCTTT
CDR3: CASPGQATEAFF

V: TRBV30
D: .
size: few
J: TRBJ1-3
DNA: TGTGCCTGGAGTCGAACGGCAGGGCTACACACCATATATTTT
CDR3: CAWSRTAGLHTIYF

V: TRBV12-5
D: .
size: .
J: TRBJ2-2
DNA: TGTGCTAGTGGTTTGACAGGCCTCACCGGGGAGCTGTTTTTT
CDR3: CASGLTGLTGELFF

V: TRBV19
D: TRBD1
size: .
J: TRBJ2-1
DNA: TGTGCCTCCAACAGGGGTGGCCCTCTCCATGAGCAGTTCTTC
CDR3: CASNRGGPLHEQFF

V: TRBV7-9
D: TRBD1
size: .
J: TRBJ1-1
DNA: TGTGCCAGCAGCTCCGGACAGGGAGGAAGAGCTTTCTTT
CDR3: CASSSGQGGRAFF

V: TRBV4-2
D: .
size: .
J: TRBJ2-3
DNA: TGTGCCAGCAGCCGGAAGGGGGGGGAAGTTAAGACAGATACGCAGTATTTT
CDR3: CASSRKGGEVKTDTQYF

V: TRBV6-1
D: TRBD2
size: .
J: TRBJ2-4
DNA: TGTGCCAGCAGTTGGACTAGCGGGGGCTACATTCAGTACTTC
CDR3: CASSWTSGGYIQYF

V: TRBV9
D: TRBD1
size: .
J: TRBJ1-2
DNA: TGTGCCAGCAGCTTGACAGGGGATGGCTACACCTTC
CDR3: CASSLTGDGYTF

V: TRBV19
D: .
size: .
J: TRBJ2-7
DNA: TGTGCCAGTAGTAAGGCGTGGACGAGCGGGTACGAGCAGTACTTC
CDR3: CASSKAWTSGYEQYF

V: TRBV2
D: TRBD1
size: .
J: TRBJ2-7
DNA: TGTGCCAGCAGACAGGGGCCTATCTACGAGCAGTACTTC
CDR3: CASRQGPIYEQYF

V: TRBV13
D: .
size: .
J: TRBJ1-1
DNA: TGTGCCAGCAGCTTACTAGGGGAGGAGGGCACTGAAGCTTTCTTT
CDR3: CASSLLGEEGTEAFF

V: TRBV18
D: .
size: .
J: TRBJ1-1
DNA: TGTGCCAGCTCACCACCGTCTCTCACTGAAGCTTTCTTT
CDR3: CASSPPSLTEAFF

V: TRBV15
D: .
size: once
J: TRBJ1-4
DNA: TGTGCCACCAGCAGAGAGTATATTCGGACAGCGAATGAAAAACTGTTTTTT
CDR3: CATSREYIRTANEKLFF

V: TRBV19
D: .
size: .
J: TRBJ1-2
DNA: TGTGCCAGTAGTATAGTGAGCTACTATGGCTACACCTTC
CDR3: CASSIVSYYGYTF

V: TRBV19
D: .
size: .
J: TRBJ2-1
DNA: TGTGCCAGTAGTATAATGGCCCCAGAAAGTGCACCCCCTTCCTACAATGAGCAGTTCTTC
CDR3: CASSIMAPESAPPSYNEQFF

V: TRBV7-8
D: TRBD2
size: .
J: TRBJ2-1
DNA: TGTGCCAGCAGCTTAAGGCTAGCGGGGGTTCAGTTCTTC
CDR3: CASSLRLAGVQFF

V: TRBV5-1
D: TRBD1
size: .
J: TRBJ1-2
DNA: TGCGCCAGCAGCTTGGGTTCGCAGGGGGATATCGGTGGCTACACCTTC
CDR3: CASSLGSQGDIGGYTF

V: TRBV5-1
D: .
size: .
J: TRBJ2-3
DNA: TGCGCCAGCAGCTTTCGATGGCGGGGGCGCACAGATACGCAGTATTTT
CDR3: CASSFRWRGRTDTQYF

V: TRBV6-1
D: .
size: .
J: TRBJ2-5
DNA: TGTGCCAGCAGTGAAGTCGGTCAGGTAGAGACCCAGTACTTC
CDR3: CASSEVGQVETQYF

V: TRBV21-1
D: .
size: .
J: TRBJ1-1
DNA: TGTGCCAGCAGACGACTCGGGATCTTGAACACTGAAGCTTTCTTT
CDR3: CASRRLGILNTEAFF

V: TRBV4-1
D: .
size: .
J: TRBJ2-7
DNA: TGCGCCAGCAGCCAAGTTACAGGGCCGATGGGTGACGAGCAGTACTTC
CDR3: CASSQVTGPMGDEQYF

V: TRBV4-1
D: .
size: .
J: TRBJ1-5
DNA: TGCGCCAGCAGCCCCTTTATTGTTAATCAGCCCCAGCATTTT
CDR3: CASSPFIVNQPQHF